This TCR beta chain comes out of a study of control samples from healthy donors and cancer patients. Assay: immunoSEQ multiplex PCR; the TCRdb copy retains only in-frame clones and omits some. The table includes some 120,000 clones, 88% detected once. CDR1 and CDR2 (germline): LNHDA, SQIVND (reference sequence). The CDR3 runs 14 residues. V gave up 0 bases and J gave up 10 bases, with 10 bases separating them. Sequenced input: blood. The receptor comes from a woman aged 70-85 years in good health. J is TRBJ1-6 and V is TRBV19; maybe TRBD1 (5 bases). For the CDR3, the DNA is TGTGCCAGTAGTATAGACCAGGGCGGATCACCCCTCCACTTT. Translating it yields CASSIDQGGSPLHF.